Below, 14 T cell receptor beta chains from the same sample are listed, as sequenced in a study of blood T cell repertoires in COVID-19. Sequencing was performed with immunoSEQ multiplex PCR; in TCRdb, only in-frame clones are kept and a portion is missing. The data hold 110,000 or so clones, with around 91% observed a single time. Sequencing was carried out using peripheral blood. The origin of the receptors is a man aged 65-85 years with active or convalescent COVID-19.

CDR3 region: CASSLTGGEQYF. In DNA, the CDR3 is TGTGCCAGCAGCTTGACAGGGGGCGAGCAGTACTTC. The J gene is TRBJ2-7, the V gene TRBV11-2; 9 bases align to TRBD1. The CDR3 covers 12 residues. V lost 3 bases to trimming and J lost 6 bases; unmatched junction nucleotides: 0. The germline gives CDR1 SGHAT, CDR2 FQNNGV.

CDR3: CASSLSGAGGYTF. CDR3 in DNA: TGTGCCAGCAGCTTAAGCGGCGCCGGTGGCTACACCTTC. V gene TRBV7-3 combines with J gene TRBJ1-2; no reliable D call. From germline, CDR1 is SGHTA and CDR2 FQGTGA. V shed 1 base and J shed 7 bases, with 10 bases lying between them. The CDR3 totals 13 residues. Complete variable domain (other parts from reference TRBV7-3 and TRBJ1-2): GAGVSQTPSNKVTEKGKYVELRCDPISGHTALYWYRQSLGQGPEFLIYFQGTGAADDSGLPNDRFFAVRPEGSVSTLKIQRTERGDSAVYLCASSLSGAGGYTFGSGTRLTVV.

The chain recombines TRBV18 with TRBJ2-7; D is perhaps TRBD1 (7 bases). Looked up from germline, CDR1 is KGHSH and CDR2 is LQKENI. The V gene lost 5 bases and the J gene lost 7 bases, with 12 bases spanning the gap. The CDR3 runs 12 residues. CDR3 protein: CASSIQGREQYF. CDR3 coding DNA: TGTGCCAGCTCAATACAGGGGAGGGAGCAGTACTTC.

The V and J genes are TRBV5-4 and TRBJ1-1, with D possibly TRBD1 on 6 matching bases. Trimming shortened V by 1 base and J by 8 bases, and 18 bases separated the two germline ends. The CDR3 runs 15 residues. Looked up from germline, CDR1 is SGHNT and CDR2 is YYREEE (reference sequence). CDR3 amino acids: CASSLYRANPGEAFF. In DNA form, the CDR3 reads TGTGCCAGCAGCTTGTACAGGGCCAACCCCGGCGAAGCTTTCTTT.

This rearrangement joins TRBV21-1 to TRBJ2-7; the table's D gene call, TRBD2, was not cross checked with the DNA. TRBV21-1 is a pseudogene segment. The CDR3 totals 16 residues. The CDR3 coding sequence is TGTGCCAGCACCCAAGGACATCGCGGGGTCTCCTACGAGCAGTACTTC. Its protein product is CASTQGHRGVSYEQYF.

The chain uses TRBV15 and TRBJ2-5; 7 positions match TRBD1. Per the germline V gene, CDR1 is LNHNV and CDR2 is YYDKDF (reference sequence). V was pared by 2 bases and J by 4 bases, with 13 bases of the junction left unmatched. CDR3 length equals 17 residues. The CDR3 DNA reads as TGTGCCACCAGCAGACCCCTCGTCCGGGACAGAGGAGAGACCCAGTACTTC. Its translation: CATSRPLVRDRGETQYF. The whole variable domain, filled in from reference TRBV15 and TRBJ2-5, reads DAMVIQNPRYQVTQFGKPVTLSCSQTLNHNVMYWYQQKSSQAPKLLFHYYDKDFNNEADTPDNFQSRRPNTSFCFLDIRSPGLGDTAMYLCATSRPLVRDRGETQYFGPGTRLLVL.

This clone was observed a single time. This rearrangement joins TRBV9 to TRBJ1-2, with D tentatively TRBD1 (5 bases). CDR1 and CDR2 from the germline V gene are SGDLS and YYNGEE. V lost 0 bases, J lost 4 bases, and 16 bases lay in between. The CDR3 consists of 16 residues. The CDR3 sequence: CASSVAGQGYPYGYTF. The CDR3 DNA reads TGTGCCAGCAGCGTAGCAGGGCAGGGCTACCCCTATGGCTACACCTTC.

The chain links TRBV6-5 to TRBJ2-7; perhaps TRBD1 as D (5 bases). This CDR3 spans 13 amino acids. The germline V gene has CDR1 MNHEY and CDR2 SVGAGI. V lost 5 bases and J 0 bases, leaving 8 bases between the germline ends. The CDR3 spells CASSRQFSYEQYF. The CDR3 DNA is TGTGCCAGCAGTAGACAGTTCTCCTACGAGCAGTACTTC.

This clone was picked up one time. The CDR3 sequence: CSASRFGIGTNEKLFF. DNA of the CDR3: TGCAGTGCTAGTCGGTTCGGGATTGGAACTAATGAAAAACTGTTTTTT. This rearrangement joins TRBV20-1 to TRBJ1-4; unclear D gene. Germline assignment: CDR1 DFQATT and CDR2 SNEGSKA (reference sequence). The CDR3 runs 16 residues. V lost 3 bases and J lost 1, with 15 bases in between.

The chain recombines TRBV12-5 with TRBJ2-5, with 8 bases aligning to TRBD1. The CDR3 length is 15 residues. Germline V lookup: CDR1 LGHNT, CDR2 FRNRAP. Unmatched junction bases numbered 10, after V lost 7 bases and J lost 3 bases. The DNA of the CDR3 is TGTGCTAGTGCCCTTTTTCACAGGGGGGAAGAGACCCAGTACTTC. This gives the protein CASALFHRGEETQYF.

The chain recombines TRBV15 with TRBJ2-5; D ambiguous. Trimming cost V 0 bases and J 3 bases, with 11 bases left between them. The length of the CDR3 is 15 residues. Looked up from germline, CDR1 is LNHNV and CDR2 is YYDKDF (reference sequence). The CDR3 protein is CATSRDLVLEETQYF. In DNA, the CDR3 is TGTGCCACCAGCAGAGATCTCGTTCTAGAAGAGACCCAGTACTTC.

In its sample, this clone was seen once. This rearrangement joins TRBV5-4 to TRBJ2-3, with D unresolved. From germline, CDR1 is SGHNT and CDR2 YYREEE (reference sequence). The CDR3 is made up of 16 amino acids. V lost 1 base to trimming and J lost 4 bases, with 16 bases between them. This CDR3 is CASSLWAYDLPDTQYF. CDR3 bases: TGTGCCAGCAGCTTGTGGGCTTATGATCTCCCAGATACGCAGTATTTT.

In its sample, this clone was seen once. This chain links TRBV4-2 with TRBJ2-1; 13 nucleotides match TRBD2. This CDR3 has 18 amino acids. CDR1 is LGHNA and CDR2 is YNFKEQ in the germline V gene. V trimming: 4 bases; J trimming: 5 bases; junction bases outside the gene matches: 11. CDR3 amino acids: CASSPRLAGGPGDNEQFF. The CDR3 nucleotides are TGTGCCAGCAGCCCTAGACTAGCGGGAGGTCCCGGGGACAATGAGCAGTTCTTC.

The chain recombines TRBV7-2 with TRBJ2-7, with 8 positions matching TRBD2. There are 18 residues in the CDR3. Trimming cost V 5 bases and J 0 bases; bases outside gene matches: 15. CDR1 is SGHTA and CDR2 is FQGNSA in the germline V gene. Written as DNA, the CDR3 is TGTGCCAGCAGCCCTTCCGGGAGGGCCTTCAGCCCCTCCTACGAGCAGTACTTC. Its protein is CASSPSGRAFSPSYEQYF.